These 10 T cell receptor beta chains were sequenced from one sample in a study of T cells after yellow fever vaccination. Each CDR3 protein is one row after TCRdb ran MiXCR on the 5' RACE reads. The sample contains almost 600,000 distinct CDR3 sequences, 13% of which appear only once. Sequencing was performed on PBMCs, taken on the day of the yellow fever booster vaccination. Source of these receptors: a man in his thirties or forties who received the YFV17D yellow fever vaccine.

V and J are TRBV7-2 and TRBJ2-1, with a tentative D call TRBD1 (6 bases). The length of the CDR3 is 15 residues. The V end was cut by 4 bases, the J end by 8 bases, with 18 bases between. Germline loops: CDR1 SGHTA, CDR2 FQGNSA. This CDR3 reads CASSSRGGPGHEQFF. DNA of the CDR3: TGTGCCAGCAGCTCGCGAGGGGGTCCAGGACATGAGCAGTTCTTC.

This clonotype occurred a few times. The chain is built from TRBV12-3 or TRBV12-4 and TRBJ2-5; 7 nucleotides match TRBD1. This CDR3 is built from 14 residues. V lost 7 bases to trimming and J lost 3 bases; unmatched junction nucleotides: 8. The CDR3 region is CASTLQGLEETQYF. For the CDR3, the DNA is TGTGCCAGCACCCTACAGGGGCTAGAAGAGACCCAGTACTTC.

The V gene is TRBV20-1, the J gene TRBJ2-4; 7 nucleotides align to TRBD2. This CDR3 spans 15 amino acids. J gave up 8 bases and V 4 bases, and 14 bases lay outside the gene matches. Germline CDR1 reads DFQATT; CDR2 reads SNEGSKA (reference sequence). The CDR3 reads CSAKPYGLVGDIQYF. The CDR3 nucleotides are TGCAGTGCTAAACCGTACGGACTAGTTGGAGACATTCAGTACTTC.

This clonotype has just a few counts. The gene calls are TRBV5-1 and TRBJ2-5; D possibly corresponds to TRBD1 (6 bases). This CDR3 has 16 amino acids. CDR1 is SGHRS and CDR2 is YFSETQ in the germline V gene. V was trimmed by 4 bases and J by 4 bases, leaving 20 bases between them. In DNA, the CDR3 is TGCGCCAGCAGCCAGACCAGAACCGGACAGAGAGAGACCCAGTACTTC. Translated, it gives CASSQTRTGQRETQYF.

This clonotype was detected a few times. The chain couples TRBV7-6 to TRBJ1-6; 7 nucleotides align to TRBD1. Germline loops: CDR1 SGHVS, CDR2 FNYEAQ. V was clipped by 5 bases and J by 9 bases; unmatched bases: 7. This CDR3 contains 14 residues. This CDR3 reads CASSLEGAGSPLHF. CDR3 nucleotide sequence: TGTGCCAGCAGCCTCGAGGGGGCTGGTTCACCCCTCCACTTT.

This clonotype was observed many times. This chain uses TRBV29-1 with TRBJ2-6; D is possibly TRBD1 (5 bases). The CDR3 extends over 15 amino acids. V lost 4 bases, J lost 0 bases, and 10 bases lay in between. The germline V gene has CDR1 SQVTM and CDR2 ANQGSEA. CDR3 amino acids: CSVVAGSSGANVLTF. CDR3 DNA: TGCAGCGTTGTCGCAGGGTCCTCTGGGGCCAACGTCCTGACTTTC.

This clonotype showed up many times. This chain joins TRBV29-1 and TRBJ2-4; D tentatively reads TRBD1 or TRBD2 (6 bases each). The CDR3 has 16 residues. The germline V gene has CDR1 SQVTM and CDR2 ANQGSEA. Trimming left V 6 bases short and J 0 bases short, with 18 bases between. The CDR3 DNA sequence: TGCAGCGTCACCCCTAGGGGGGATCTAGCCAAAAACATTCAGTACTTC. Its protein product is CSVTPRGDLAKNIQYF.

This clonotype was observed a handful of times. V gene TRBV20-1 combines with J gene TRBJ2-3, with 9 positions matching TRBD2. This CDR3 region has 15 residues. Germline assignment: CDR1 DFQATT and CDR2 SNEGSKA (reference sequence). V lost 3 bases and J lost 6; bases outside the gene matches: 10. CDR3 sequence reads: CSASRPSGAQDTQYF. The CDR3 DNA sequence: TGCAGTGCTAGTAGGCCTAGCGGGGCGCAGGATACGCAGTATTTT.

This clonotype was counted a few times. This chain uses TRBV6-2 or TRBV6-3 with TRBJ2-5, with 12 positions matching TRBD2. CDR3 length: 15 amino acids. With V trimmed by 5 bases and J by 5 bases, 6 bases remained unmatched. Germline loops: CDR1 MNHEY, CDR2 SVGEGT. The CDR3 nucleotides read TGTGCCAGCAGTGAGCTGACTAGCGGGAGTGAGACCCAGTACTTC. Translation gives CASSELTSGSETQYF.

This clonotype was observed at least ten times. The rearrangement uses TRBV18 and TRBJ2-1; D remains ambiguous. The CDR3 consists of 13 residues. Trimming left V 3 bases short and J 5 bases short, with 8 bases between. In germline, CDR1 is KGHSH, CDR2 LQKENI. CDR3 sequence: CASSPSGNNEQFF. CDR3 sequence (DNA): TGTGCCAGCTCACCCTCAGGAAACAATGAGCAGTTCTTC. The variable domain in full, with the rest retrieved from reference TRBV18 and TRBJ2-1, is NAGVMQNPRHLVRRRGQEARLRCSPMKGHSHVYWYRQLPEEGLKFMVYLQKENIIDESGMPKERFSAEFPKEGPSILRIQQVVRGDSAAYFCASSPSGNNEQFFGPGTRLTVL.